Sequencing of this T cell receptor (beta chain) was carried out in a study of cytomegalovirus exposure and HLA in healthy donors (dated by TCRdb to the late 2010s). About the full investigation: An earlier analysis of several hundred of the donors reported 250 to 300 Gb of sequence data and around 100 million unique TCR beta sequences obtained from about 180 million T cells. An earlier analysis of 450 to 750 of the donors used high-throughput TCR beta sequencing to judge whether each TCR beta V gene segment behaved as functional or pseudogenic. All discovery cohort repertoires had been generated using a single sequencing platform. The later analysis used no new phenotypic data to find candidate immune exposures, relying instead on TCR beta sequences and their occurrence across donors. The study aimed to test whether cataloging public T cell receptors could reveal signatures of past pathogen exposure. Donor age, sex, ethnicity and CMV serostatus were compiled alongside the repertoire data. High-throughput TCR immunosequencing, statistical association of individual TCRs with disease status, and machine learning were combined to predict cytomegalovirus infection status. In a later analysis, previously published TCR beta repertoires from several hundred donors were re-analyzed and high-resolution HLA genotyping was added so that TCR occurrence patterns could be studied. Across about 380 genotyped donors of the cohort, an average of approximately 240,000 unique TCR beta nucleotide sequences per donor were sequenced, and approximately 19% of those sequences were non-productive. The study used immunosequencing to profile the T cell repertoires of several hundred subjects and linked those repertoires to cytomegalovirus serostatus. About 320 gigabases of sequencing data and tens of millions of unique TCR sequences were included in an early release covering roughly 600 HLA-typed donors. Of the roughly 400 genotyped donors, around 81% fell in the genetic ancestry cluster associated with self-reported Caucasian donors. A handful of DR-DQ haplotypes were treated as single units for association and clustering because of strong linkage in the cohort. The number of typed donors differed by locus: roughly 629-640 for A, B, C, DRB1 and DQB1; approximately 520 for DQA1; about 600 for DPA1; and 400 to 480 for DPB1. Both class I and class II loci were covered by HLA typing, at four-digit resolution. Along with the roughly 670-subject first cohort, a separate validation cohort of 120 different subjects was used. In a later genetic analysis, genome-wide SNP genotypes for about 65% of the roughly 670 donors were used, and that subset was treated as a discovery cohort.

The cohort comprised some 700 healthy bone marrow donors. Cohort members were all nominally healthy when sampled, although unrecorded immune exposures were likely present. The donor tested CMV seronegative and was one of the 352 seronegative cohort members. A peripheral blood sample was collected from each donor, and TCR beta sequencing was performed on peripheral blood mononuclear cells. The Qiagen DNeasy Blood Extraction Kit was used to extract genomic DNA from the blood cell samples. As for this clone: What this receptor recognizes is not known. Base qualities are missing; no much larger clone stands one base away.

What the work shows at the level of the full study, not this receptor alone: A later analysis reported that several top co-occurrence clusters appeared linked to parvovirus B19, influenza, CMV and Epstein-Barr virus. Strong co-occurrence of HLA alleles, especially DR and DQ, made assigning TCR associations to individual alleles difficult. The study gave a list of 150 to 200 TCR beta chains associated with cytomegalovirus. Broadly in line with IMGT annotations, most TCR beta V segments showed up in productive rearrangements about 87% or about 30% of the time in an earlier analysis of 587 of the donors. Immune exposure information for the cohort was limited to CMV serostatus. In a later genetic analysis, fewer N-insertions in productive TCRs were reported among donors in an Asian-associated ancestry cluster than the roughly 700-donor mean. The presence/absence analyses assumed that sequencing depth was roughly uniform across donors, and that assumption may not be true. A later analysis found that most CMV-associated TCR beta chains appeared HLA-restricted, with HLA associations seemingly driven largely by CMV exposure. Some IMGT-functional V segments, including TRBV6-2 and TRBV6-3, could not be told apart with the 87-base-pair reads, so those segments were excluded. The authors suggested that the approach could potentially be extended to other disease states and immunological phenotypes. A cluster of highly shared sequence variants was judged likely to represent a technical artifact of the sequencing pipeline. In a later analysis, the rate of TCR association differed among HLA loci, with DRB1 alleles having the most associated TCRs and HLA-C alleles having the fewest. A few of the identified cytomegalovirus-associated TCR beta chains were confirmed in vitro to be specific for cytomegalovirus antigens. Because HLA typing was unavailable for some donors at each locus, only the typed subset was used in association tests. Linkage disequilibrium might explain the correlated functional status among segregating V segments, but an unknown experimental factor could not be ruled out. Across donors, most TCR sequences were observed very rarely, whereas some public TCRs were present in many individuals. In both the original and validation cohorts, the classifier was reported to diagnose cytomegalovirus status with high specificity and sensitivity. An association between a missense DCLRE1C variant and V-gene and J-gene trimming of TCR beta chains was found in a later genetic analysis and replicated in an independent cohort. Compared with equally common non-associated chains, HLA-associated TCR beta chains in a later analysis were more clonally expanded and had lower generation probabilities. In a later analysis, 16,951 TCR beta sequences were associated with specific HLA alleles at a false discovery rate of 0.05. In this cohort, only TCR beta chains were sequenced, and detectable features were limited by the absence of alpha or paired-chain data. A further reported finding was that TCR beta sequences accurately predicted the HLA-A and HLA-B alleles for most subjects in the first cohort. Because counts were too low, about 18 rarely observed V segments, including chromosome 9 orphons, were left out of the earlier analysis of 587 of the donors.

The library was prepared using the immunoSEQ multiplex PCR assay. For the multiplex PCR, a mixture combining 60 forward primers for TCR Vbeta segments and 13 reverse primers for TCR Jbeta segments was used. The CDR3 region of rearranged TCR beta genes was amplified from genomic DNA with a multiplex PCR assay. Amplified TCR beta libraries were sequenced as 87-base-pair reads on the Illumina HiSeq System. As for the original processing: A later analysis counted tens of millions of unique TCR beta chains across the 550 to 750 repertoires, and some 11 million of these chains were shared by at least two donors. To remove PCR and sequencing errors, raw reads were error-corrected and collapsed into unique sequences using a nearest-neighbor algorithm that merged closely related sequences. Alignment of CDR3 sequences to IMGT reference sequences was used to assign V, D and J gene segments. For a sequence to be retained, at least a six-nucleotide match to both a V gene segment and a J gene segment was required. A rearrangement counted as productive if the CDR3 had no stop codons and remained in frame with V and J, and every other rearrangement counted as non-productive. Following IMGT convention, CDR3 was defined as the stretch from the second conserved V-encoded cysteine to the conserved J-encoded phenylalanine. The earlier analysis of about 590 of the donors excluded sequences that lacked an unambiguous match to a single V gene segment. An earlier analysis of roughly 590 of the donors called V segments functional above 56.7% productive rearrangements and segregating when the between-donor standard deviation exceeded 5%. A statistical classification framework was developed to diagnose cytomegalovirus status using the catalog of TCR beta chain sequences. A later analysis assigned V and J genes by comparing TCR nucleotide sequences with IMGT/GENE-DB human TR gene sequences. The TCRdist pipeline was used in a later analysis to assign CDR3 sequences and most-parsimonious VDJ recombination scenarios. In a later analysis, each TCR beta chain was defined by its CDR3 amino acid sequence together with its V-gene family, and reads lacking a unique V-gene family were excluded. A later analysis removed roughly 590 highly shared, low-generation-probability nucleotide sequences to deal with suspected cross-contamination and a sequencing artifact. For each public chain, a later analysis derived a clonal expansion index from normalized ranks of inferred template counts within each repertoire. Generation probabilities in a later analysis came from a VDJ recombination model fitted to out-of-frame rearrangements, and those results were checked against IGoR. In a later analysis, hypergeometric tests were used to score TCR-TCR, TCR-HLA and TCR-CMV co-occurrence, with a repertoire-size bias correction applied to TCR pairs. In a later analysis, false discovery rates were estimated by permuting HLA or CMV assignments 20 times. A later analysis grouped co-occurring TCRs with DBSCAN, adding TCRdist sequence similarity when clustering within HLA-allele-positive subsets. Repertoires with fewer than 30,000 or more than 120,000 public chains, plus five repertoires with anomalous nucleotide sharing, were excluded from co-occurrence clustering. TCRdb took this table from immuneACCESS and kept in-frame rearrangements with V and J called. Such tables lack part of the clones; where checked against another copy, unresolved V genes explain under half of the gap, and the rest is unexplained. That table is the source of V, J and clone size, and D and trimming were worked out from the DNA. In all, the sample holds 200,000 to 250,000 clones, and more than 80% of those were seen once. The ten top clones hold 2.5% to 3% of the sample.

The germline V gene encodes CDR1 SEHNR and CDR2 FQNEAQ (reference sequence). Including cysteine and phenylalanine, the CDR3 has 13 amino acids. The CDR3 DNA has 39 bases and is translated from base 1. Trimming takes 7 bases from V and 0 bases from J, and the germline ends sit 9 bases apart. The TCR sequence derives from a man under 40 in good health and CMV-seronegative. The sequence links TRBV7-9 to TRBJ1-1, with no confidently assigned D gene. The sample taken for sequencing was PBMCs. The DNA sequence follows: TGTGCCAGCAAGAGAGATCTGAACACTGAAGCTTTCTTT. Translated, it gives CASKRDLNTEAFF. Outside the CDR3, residues come from the reference TRBV7-9 and TRBJ1-1 proteins, so the full variable domain is: DTGVSQNPRHKITKRGQNVTFRCDPISEHNRLYWYRQTLGQGPEFLTYFQNEAQLEKSRLLSDRFSAERPKGSFSTLEIQRTEQGDSAMYLCASKRDLNTEAFFGQGTRLTVV.